This entry describes one T cell receptor beta chain. These data come from a study of blood T cell repertoires in COVID-19. Whole-study context: The cDNA or gDNA used as material had been derived from T cells, B-cell-depleted T cells, or PBMCs.

V trimming: 1 base; J trimming: 4 bases; junction bases outside the gene matches: 2. Germline V gene sequence: CDR1 SGHTA, CDR2 FQGNSA. The length of the CDR3 is 15 residues. In the study's own analysis: Amplification of reference gene primers was used by the study to estimate nucleated cell counts. Repertoires were generated with immunoSEQ multiplex PCR, while TCRdb's copy carries only in-frame clones and drops some. The V and J calls and clone size were taken over from that table, and D and trimming were inferred from the DNA. The sample has hundreds of thousands of clones, 70% to 90% seen once; the top ten hold roughly 2.4%.

This chain links TRBV7-2 with TRBJ2-1; 9 bases are a match to TRBD1. This TCR was sampled from a woman aged 45-65 years with acute or convalescent COVID-19. The sequenced sample was peripheral blood. The CDR3 loop is CASSLVGQGYNEQFF. CDR3 nucleotide sequence: TGTGCCAGCAGCTTAGTAGGACAGGGGTACAATGAGCAGTTCTTC.